The 21 T cell receptor beta chains given below trace back to one sample, sequenced in a study of neurological immune-mediated disorders. TCRdb fed the 5' RACE reads into MiXCR, producing one record per CDR3 protein. The data contain around 30,000 distinct CDR3 sequences, roughly 2.5% of them seen just once; the ten biggest clones take up roughly 2.5%. The sample taken for sequencing was PBMCs. The origin of the receptors is a woman in her forties or fifties with multiple sclerosis.

This clonotype was found a few times. The junction shows a germline mismatch at one end, possibly a read error. V and J are TRBV20-1 and TRBJ1-6, with 8 bases identical to TRBD1. The CDR3 has 13 amino acids. CDR1 and CDR2 from the germline V gene are DFQATT and SNEGSKA (reference sequence). The CDR3 loop reads CSARHGQGEALNF. In DNA, the CDR3 is TGCAGTGCTAGACACGGACAGGGAGAAGCCCTCAACTTT.

This clonotype was counted ten times or more. This chain uses TRBV20-1 with TRBJ1-1; D may be TRBD1 (5 bases). The CDR3 contains 14 residues. Germline CDR1 is DFQATT and CDR2 is SNEGSKA (reference sequence). V lost 6 bases and J lost 1, with 15 bases in between. The CDR3 DNA is TGCAGTGCCCCAATTTGGGACCGGAACACTGAAGCTTTCTTT. Protein: CSAPIWDRNTEAFF.

In this sample, this clonotype turned up many times. V gene TRBV27 combines with J gene TRBJ2-7; 12 nucleotides match TRBD1. The length of the CDR3 is 17 residues. V was clipped by 5 bases and J by 0 bases; unmatched bases: 8. The V gene's germline CDR1 is MNHEY and CDR2 SMNVEV (reference sequence). CDR3 coding DNA: TGTGCCAGCAGTGGAGGGACAGGGGGCCGGGGCTCCTACGAGCAGTACTTC. Protein product: CASSGGTGGRGSYEQYF.

This clonotype was seen repeatedly, ten times or more. The J gene is TRBJ2-2, the V gene TRBV5-1, with 11 bases identical to TRBD2. Trimming cost V 4 bases and J 4 bases; bases outside gene matches: 12. The germline V gene encodes CDR1 SGHRS and CDR2 YFSETQ. The CDR3 is 18 residues long. In DNA form, the CDR3 reads TGCGCCAGCAGCAGTCCCAGGCTAGCGGGAGGAGCCACCGGGGAGCTGTTTTTT. Amino acid sequence: CASSSPRLAGGATGELFF.

This clonotype was seen ten or more times. V is TRBV4-3 and J is TRBJ2-4; D is ambiguous. Deletions cut 4 bases from V and 6 bases from J, with 13 bases between. The CDR3 extends over 14 amino acids. Looked up from germline, CDR1 is LGHNA and CDR2 is YSLEER. The DNA for the CDR3 is TGCGCCAGCAGCCCGTCGGCCTGGGGAAACATTCAGTACTTC. Translating gives CASSPSAWGNIQYF.

This clonotype was seen at least ten times. This sequence joins TRBV4-3 and TRBJ2-5; TRBD2 is a possible D gene (6 bases). CDR1 and CDR2 (germline): LGHNA, YSLEER. This CDR3 has 14 residues. V lost 3 bases, J lost 4 bases, and 12 bases lay in between. The CDR3, as DNA: TGCGCCAGCAGCCATACGGGAGCCGGAGAGACCCAGTACTTC. It codes for CASSHTGAGETQYF.

This clonotype was seen repeatedly, ten times or more. This chain joins TRBV12-3 or TRBV12-4 and TRBJ1-3; D unclear. The CDR3 contains 14 residues. V lost 3 bases to trimming and J lost 4 bases, with 10 bases between them. The CDR3 DNA reads TGTGCCAGCAGTTTGAAGGCTTTCGGAAACACCATATATTTT. Translated, it gives CASSLKAFGNTIYF.

This clonotype was counted many times. V usage is TRBV27 and J usage is TRBJ2-7, with D maybe TRBD1 (5 bases). CDR1 and CDR2 from the germline V gene are MNHEY and SMNVEV (reference sequence). V was trimmed by 2 bases and J by 0 bases, leaving 11 bases between them. CDR3 size: 15 residues. CDR3 DNA sequence: TGTGCCAGCAGTTTAACACCAGGGCACTCCTACGAGCAGTACTTC. It encodes CASSLTPGHSYEQYF.

This clonotype was seen only a few times. The chain couples TRBV20-1 to TRBJ2-7, with TRBD2 matching over 9 bases. The junction had 9 bases not matched to a gene; V was cut back by 6 bases and J by 6 bases. CDR3 length: 13 amino acids. Germline CDR1 is DFQATT and CDR2 is SNEGSKA (reference sequence). CDR3 nucleotides: TGCAGTGCCTTTAGCGGGAGCCGTAGCGAGCAGTACTTC. The encoded protein is CSAFSGSRSEQYF.

Only a few counts were recorded for this clonotype. The final CDR3 position lacks the conserved phenylalanine or tryptophan, pointing to a likely read error. The genes are TRBV3-1 and TRBJ2-2; no clear D. The V and J ends lost 1 base and 6 bases respectively, with 3 bases between them. Germline CDR1 reads LGHDT; CDR2 reads YNNKEL (reference sequence). The CDR3 runs 12 residues. The CDR3 nucleotides read TGTGCCAGCAGCCAAGGCCCCGGGGAGCTGTTTAAT. This translates into CASSQGPGELFN.

In its sample, this clonotype was seen many times. V gene TRBV15 combines with J gene TRBJ1-2; 7 positions agree with TRBD1. Unmatched junction bases numbered 5, after V lost 1 base and J lost 3 bases. Germline values: CDR1 LNHNV, CDR2 YYDKDF (reference sequence). The length of the CDR3 is 15 residues. CDR3 nucleotide sequence: TGTGCCACCAGCAGAGGCCCCACAGGGGACTATGGCTACACCTTC. This gives the protein CATSRGPTGDYGYTF.

This clonotype was counted many times. The chain combines TRBV20-1 with TRBJ1-1; 9 bases fit TRBD1. This CDR3 contains 13 residues. Per germline, CDR1 DFQATT and CDR2 SNEGSKA (reference sequence). Trimming took 3 bases from V and 11 from J; bases not matched to a gene: 10. For the CDR3, the DNA is TGCAGTGCTAGCGGGACAGGGAAACGAAGTGCTTTCTTT. The encoded protein is CSASGTGKRSAFF.

This clonotype was counted many times. The chain links TRBV20-1 to TRBJ1-5, with D perhaps matching TRBD1 (5 bases). This CDR3 spans 13 amino acids. Trimming left V 4 bases short and J 4 bases short, with 11 bases between. Germline V gene sequence: CDR1 DFQATT, CDR2 SNEGSKA (reference sequence). DNA of the CDR3: TGCAGTGCTAACCGGGGCTTTAATCAGCCCCAGCATTTT. As protein: CSANRGFNQPQHF.

This clonotype was picked up many times. The chain joins TRBV12-3 or TRBV12-4 to TRBJ1-3; 8 nucleotides match TRBD1. This CDR3 is built from 15 residues. Trimming removed 6 bases from V and 4 bases from J; junction bases left unmatched: 8. The CDR3 DNA reads as TGTGCCAGCAGCACAGGGGGTCACTTAGGAAACACCATATATTTT. It yields the protein CASSTGGHLGNTIYF.

This clonotype was seen ten or more times. This sequence joins TRBV2 and TRBJ2-3; maybe TRBD2 (6 bases). Germline CDR1 reads SNHLY; CDR2 reads FYNNEI. V was trimmed by 10 bases and J by 3 bases, leaving 20 bases between them. The CDR3 consists of 15 residues. CDR3 sequence reads: CANLLRAGYTDTQYF. DNA of the CDR3: TGTGCCAACCTCCTGCGGGCGGGATATACAGATACGCAGTATTTT.

This clonotype was observed at least ten times. CDR3 sequence reads: CASSQEIVAGTDTQYF. CDR3 sequence (DNA): TGTGCCAGCAGCCAAGAAATAGTGGCGGGCACAGATACGCAGTATTTT. The chain carries TRBV3-1 and TRBJ2-3; D unresolved. CDR3 length: 16 amino acids. The germline V gene encodes CDR1 LGHDT and CDR2 YNNKEL (reference sequence). V lost 0 bases and J lost 1, with 11 bases in between.

This clonotype was recorded at least ten times. V gene TRBV5-1 combines with J gene TRBJ2-1, with TRBD2 matching over 13 bases. V lost 4 bases and J lost 9; bases outside the gene matches: 7. The CDR3 contains 15 residues. The germline V gene has CDR1 SGHRS and CDR2 YFSETQ. The CDR3 loop is CASSIGLAGEGEQFF. CDR3 nucleotide sequence: TGCGCCAGCAGCATAGGACTAGCGGGAGAGGGTGAGCAGTTCTTC. Based on the CDR3 plus reference TRBV5-1 and TRBJ2-1, the full variable domain is KAGVTQTPRYLIKTRGQQVTLSCSPISGHRSVSWYQQTPGQGLQFLFEYFSETQRNKGNFPGRFSGRQFSNSRSEMNVSTLELGDSALYLCASSIGLAGEGEQFFGPGTRLTVL.

Ten or more counts support this clonotype. The chain combines TRBV7-2 with TRBJ2-2, with D tentatively TRBD1 (5 bases). The CDR3 is 14 amino acids. Per germline, CDR1 SGHTA and CDR2 FQGNSA. The ends were cut back, 1 base at V and 6 bases at J, with 9 bases in the middle. For the CDR3, the DNA is TGTGCCAGCAGCTTAGGGGGCGTAGCCGGGGAGCTGTTTTTT. Translated: CASSLGGVAGELFF.

This clonotype was counted many times. The V and J genes are TRBV12-3 or TRBV12-4 and TRBJ2-7; D is ambiguous. The length of the CDR3 is 14 residues. V lost 5 bases and J 3 bases, leaving 14 bases between the germline ends. CDR3 in amino acids: CASSPSNTDYEQYF. The CDR3 DNA reads as TGTGCCAGCAGTCCGAGTAACACAGACTACGAGCAGTACTTC.

This clonotype appeared many times. This chain links TRBV29-1 with TRBJ2-5; no clear D gene. Germline CDR1 is SQVTM and CDR2 is ANQGSEA. CDR3 length equals 13 residues. V was trimmed by 1 base and J by 1 base, leaving 7 bases between them. The CDR3, as DNA: TGCAGCGTTGAAGGTCGGTTCCAAGAGACCCAGTACTTC. Residues: CSVEGRFQETQYF.

This clonotype has a count of ten or more. The chain joins TRBV7-6 to TRBJ2-2; a weak D match, TRBD2 (6 bases). Trimming removed 5 bases at V and 2 bases at J, with 9 bases between. The germline V gene encodes CDR1 SGHVS and CDR2 FNYEAQ. This CDR3 spans 14 amino acids. The CDR3 DNA is TGTGCCAGCAGCCTGGGGGGAAACACCGGGGAGCTGTTTTTT. Protein sequence: CASSLGGNTGELFF.